A single sample is the source of the 14 T cell receptor beta chains below, sequenced in a study of CD8+CD57+ T cells in acquired aplastic anemia (dated by TCRdb to 2016 to 2018). The sample was run on an Illumina HiSeq 2000. TCR beta VDJ combination and CDR3 sequence profiling used genomic DNA as the template. TCRdb trimmed the raw reads at Q25, called clones with MiXCR and kept productive beta chains. One record per CDR3 amino acid sequence lists the most common genes and DNA. Present in this sample are some 200,000 distinct CDR3 sequences, around half of which were seen just once. The top ten clonotypes cover about 1.8% of the sample. Patients chosen for sequencing had shown expansion of CD8+CD57+ cells by flow cytometry. Sequenced sample: sorted CD4+, CD8+, or CD8+CD57+ T cells (not recorded which) from PBMCs. The receptor set was obtained from a human donor with aplastic anemia.

This clonotype was seen just once. The gene calls are TRBV29-1 and TRBJ2-3; the D is unclear. CDR1 and CDR2 (germline): SQVTM, ANQGSEA. Trimming left V 4 bases short and J 3 bases short, with 5 bases between. This CDR3 is 11 amino acids long. DNA of the CDR3: TGCAGCGTTGTAGAAACAGATACGCAGTATTTT. Amino acid sequence: CSVVETDTQYF.

This clonotype has ten or more counts. The genes are TRBV5-1 and TRBJ1-1; D unresolved. From germline, CDR1 is SGHRS and CDR2 YFSETQ. There are 13 residues in the CDR3. With 5 bases removed from V and 1 base from J, the gap between germline ends came to 9 bases. The CDR3 DNA sequence: TGCGCCAGCAGAAGAGGAGGGAACACTGAAGCTTTCTTT. Residues: CASRRGGNTEAFF.

This chain connects TRBV4-3 to TRBJ2-2, with 7 nucleotides matching TRBD1. V trimming: 6 bases; J trimming: 4 bases; junction bases outside the gene matches: 8. The length of the CDR3 is 15 residues. Germline V gene lookup returns CDR1 LGHNA and CDR2 YSLEER. This chain's CDR3 is CASRGTARGTGELFF. For the CDR3, the DNA is TGCGCCAGCAGGGGGACAGCAAGGGGCACCGGGGAGCTGTTTTTT.

This clonotype was recorded many times. V and J are TRBV9 and TRBJ2-3; 7 bases are shared with TRBD1. This CDR3 is 17 amino acids long. Losses at the gene ends were 0 bases for V and 2 bases for J; bases not matched to a gene: 9. Germline V gives CDR1 SGDLS, CDR2 YYNGEE. DNA of the CDR3: TGTGCCAGCAGCGTAGCTGTCAGGGACAGATACACAGATACGCAGTATTTT. Protein: CASSVAVRDRYTDTQYF. Complete variable domain (other parts from reference TRBV9 and TRBJ2-3): DSGVTQTPKHLITATGQRVTLRCSPRSGDLSVYWYQQSLDQGLQFLIQYYNGEERAKGNILERFSAQQFPDLHSELNLSSLELGDSALYFCASSVAVRDRYTDTQYFGPGTRLTVL.

CDR3 protein: CATSRDGREEAFF. The CDR3 nucleotides are TGTGCCACCAGCAGAGATGGGAGGGAGGAAGCTTTCTTT. This chain links TRBV15 with TRBJ1-1; D is uncertain. CDR3 length: 13 amino acids. Germline V gene data show CDR1 as LNHNV and CDR2 as YYDKDF (reference sequence). V was cut by 0 bases and J by 8 bases, with 10 bases left in between.

The sample holds many counts of this clonotype. The CDR3 DNA is TGTGCCAGCAGGGAGGGTATAAATCAGCCCCAGCATTTT. Residues: CASREGINQPQHF. The chain couples TRBV6-1 to TRBJ1-5; D is unresolved. This CDR3 has 13 amino acids. The germline gives CDR1 MNHNS, CDR2 SASEGT. The V end lost 6 bases, the J end lost 4 bases, and 10 bases lay between the germline ends.

The chain recombines TRBV20-1 with TRBJ1-5; D is perhaps TRBD1 (5 bases). V gave up 2 bases and J gave up 4 bases, with 18 bases separating them. Germline-derived CDR1 and CDR2 are DFQATT and SNEGSKA (reference sequence). The CDR3 has 16 amino acids. The CDR3 sequence is CSARWSAGIGNQPQHF. As DNA, the CDR3 is TGCAGTGCTAGATGGTCGGCAGGGATCGGTAATCAGCCCCAGCATTTT.

This clonotype was detected ten times or more. The rearrangement joins TRBV20-1 to TRBJ2-3; 8 bases line up with TRBD1. CDR1 is DFQATT and CDR2 is SNEGSKA in the germline V gene (reference sequence). V shed 6 bases and J 2 bases; nucleotides not matched to a gene: 4. This CDR3 has 13 amino acids. The CDR3 protein is CSARTGNTDTQYF. CDR3 nucleotide sequence: TGCAGTGCGCGGACAGGGAACACAGATACGCAGTATTTT.

This clonotype was counted ten times or more. The V and J genes are TRBV12-3 or TRBV12-4 and TRBJ1-2, with a possible D match to TRBD1 (5 bases). The CDR3 contains 12 residues. V shed 8 bases and J shed 2 bases, with 9 bases lying between them. The DNA of the CDR3 is TGTGCCAGCCTGGGGGGAAACTATGGCTACACCTTC. It is translated as CASLGGNYGYTF.

The rearrangement joins TRBV2 to TRBJ1-3; TRBD1 is a possible D gene (5 bases). CDR3 length equals 13 residues. Trimming shortened V by 11 bases and J by 0 bases, and 11 bases separated the two germline ends. Germline-derived CDR1 and CDR2 are SNHLY and FYNNEI. CDR3 protein: CAGGPNSGNTIYF. The CDR3 nucleotides read TGTGCCGGGGGACCGAACTCTGGAAACACCATATATTTT. The variable domain in full, with the rest retrieved from reference TRBV2 and TRBJ1-3, is EPEVTQTPSHQVTQMGQEVILRCVPISNHLYFYWYRQILGQKVEFLVSFYNNEISEKSEIFDDQFSVERPDGSNFTLKIRSTKLEDSAMYFCAGGPNSGNTIYFGEGSWLTVV.

This clonotype was recorded a few times. The V call is TRBV19, the J call TRBJ1-1, with D perhaps matching TRBD1 (5 bases). Between the trimmed V and J ends, which lost 3 bases and 3 bases, there was a span of 8 bases. The germline V gene has CDR1 LNHDA and CDR2 SQIVND (reference sequence). The CDR3 consists of 13 residues. CDR3 loop: CASSMRQHTEAFF. CDR3 bases: TGTGCCAGTAGTATGAGACAGCACACTGAAGCTTTCTTT.

In regard to this clonotype: A clone one base away is much larger, so this may be a read error. This chain uses TRBV4-1 with TRBJ2-3, with D hard to call. Trimming left V 1 base short and J 2 bases short, with 10 bases between. The CDR3 has 15 amino acids. Germline lookup yields CDR1 MGHRA and CDR2 YSYEKL. In DNA form, the CDR3 reads TGCGCCAGCAGCCAAGGGGCTAACATCACAGATACGCAGTATTTT. Its protein is CASSQGANITDTQYF.

This clonotype was counted many times. The rearrangement links TRBV12-3 or TRBV12-4 to TRBJ1-1, with D possibly being TRBD1 (6 bases). The ends were cut back, 7 bases at V and 0 bases at J, with 15 bases in the middle. CDR3 length: 15 residues. In DNA form, the CDR3 reads TGTGCCAGCACCCCAGGGGCAGGCCTGAACACTGAAGCTTTCTTT. It encodes CASTPGAGLNTEAFF.

This clonotype was seen many times. The rearrangement links TRBV12-3 or TRBV12-4 to TRBJ1-5; tentative D call: TRBD1 (5 bases). This CDR3 comprises 13 residues. V was pared by 6 bases and J by 8 bases, with 14 bases between. The CDR3 sequence is CASSLGTIKPQHF. The CDR3, as DNA: TGTGCCAGCAGCCTAGGGACGATCAAGCCCCAGCATTTT.